A selection of T cell receptor beta chains follows, all from one sample in a study of cytomegalovirus exposure and HLA in healthy donors. Generated by immunoSEQ multiplex PCR, the TCRdb table keeps only in-frame clones and is missing some. The sample lists more than 150,000 clones, over 60% occurring once. Sample: PBMCs. The receptors were gathered from a man in his fifties or sixties in good health and CMV-seropositive. Each CDR3 is given with its conserved first and last residue. Each record gives: V gene, D gene, clone size, J gene, CDR3 protein, CDR3 DNA. A D gene is named only where the DNA matches it firmly. Rows give clone size only sometimes, using once, few, many, or a class for an expanded clone.

v_gene: TRBV2
d_gene: -
abundance: -
j_gene: TRBJ1-5
CDR3aa: CASRRLGLQGPQHF
CDR3nt: TGTGCCAGCAGGAGATTGGGACTTCAGGGGCCCCAGCATTTT

v_gene: TRBV18
d_gene: -
abundance: -
j_gene: TRBJ2-4
CDR3aa: CASSRGEFGGKNIQYF
CDR3nt: TGTGCCAGCTCAAGGGGCGAGTTTGGTGGCAAAAACATTCAGTACTTC

v_gene: TRBV10-3
d_gene: TRBD2
abundance: many
j_gene: TRBJ2-7
CDR3aa: CASSFASGVTYEQYF
CDR3nt: TGTGCCAGCAGTTTTGCTAGCGGGGTTACCTACGAGCAGTACTTC

v_gene: TRBV6-5
d_gene: TRBD1
abundance: once
j_gene: TRBJ1-5
CDR3aa: CASSYSRGGIQPQHF
CDR3nt: TGTGCCAGCAGTTACTCGAGAGGGGGCATTCAGCCCCAGCATTTT

v_gene: TRBV5-1
d_gene: -
abundance: few
j_gene: TRBJ1-4
CDR3aa: CASALTGRGEKLFF
CDR3nt: TGCGCCAGCGCCCTAACCGGCCGCGGTGAAAAACTGTTTTTT

v_gene: TRBV9
d_gene: TRBD2
abundance: -
j_gene: TRBJ2-2
CDR3aa: CASSVGLAGGGTGELFF
CDR3nt: TGTGCCAGCAGCGTGGGACTAGCGGGGGGAGGGACCGGGGAGCTGTTTTTT

v_gene: TRBV28
d_gene: -
abundance: -
j_gene: TRBJ1-2
CDR3aa: CASSFSQEGVYGYTF
CDR3nt: TGTGCCAGCAGTTTCTCACAGGAAGGGGTATATGGCTACACCTTC

v_gene: TRBV18
d_gene: -
abundance: -
j_gene: TRBJ2-5
CDR3aa: CASSPPLRQTQYF
CDR3nt: TGTGCCAGCTCACCACCTCTCCGTCAGACCCAGTACTTC

v_gene: TRBV5-5
d_gene: TRBD1
abundance: many
j_gene: TRBJ2-2
CDR3aa: CASSIEPGQVVFGELFF
CDR3nt: TGTGCCAGCAGCATTGAACCGGGACAGGTGGTTTTCGGGGAGCTGTTTTTT

v_gene: TRBV18
d_gene: TRBD1
abundance: -
j_gene: TRBJ2-5
CDR3aa: CASSQGQGETQYF
CDR3nt: TGTGCCAGCTCACAGGGACAGGGAGAGACCCAGTACTTC

v_gene: TRBV7-2
d_gene: -
abundance: -
j_gene: TRBJ1-6
CDR3aa: CASSLRQYQTSYNSPLHF
CDR3nt: TGTGCCAGCAGCTTACGACAGTACCAAACCTCCTATAATTCACCCCTCCACTTT

v_gene: TRBV11-3
d_gene: -
abundance: once
j_gene: TRBJ2-2
CDR3aa: CASSLTRWQGGTGELFF
CDR3nt: TGTGCCAGCAGCCTTACCCGATGGCAGGGTGGCACCGGGGAGCTGTTTTTT

v_gene: TRBV2
d_gene: -
abundance: -
j_gene: TRBJ1-1
CDR3aa: CASSGGVNTEAFF
CDR3nt: TGTGCCAGCAGTGGGGGGGTTAACACTGAAGCTTTCTTT

v_gene: TRBV23-1
d_gene: -
abundance: -
j_gene: TRBJ1-5
CDR3aa: CASSQCGRQAGDDQPQHF
CDR3nt: TGCGCCAGCAGTCAATGCGGCCGACAGGCCGGCGACGATCAGCCCCAGCATTTT

v_gene: TRBV5-8
d_gene: TRBD1
abundance: -
j_gene: TRBJ1-6
CDR3aa: CASSLKTGVENSPLHF
CDR3nt: TGTGCCAGCAGCTTAAAGACAGGGGTGGAAAATTCACCCCTCCACTTT

v_gene: TRBV7-9
d_gene: TRBD1
abundance: once
j_gene: TRBJ1-2
CDR3aa: CASSLGGRGLRETLGGYTF
CDR3nt: TGTGCCAGCAGCTTAGGGGGCAGGGGGCTTCGCGAGACTCTAGGTGGCTACACCTTC

v_gene: TRBV11-2
d_gene: -
abundance: -
j_gene: TRBJ1-2
CDR3aa: CASSWGQRGYTF
CDR3nt: TGTGCCAGCAGCTGGGGACAACGAGGCTACACCTTC

v_gene: TRBV25-1
d_gene: -
abundance: few
j_gene: TRBJ2-3
CDR3aa: CASSVQNTQYF
CDR3nt: TGTGCCAGCAGTGTCCAGAATACGCAGTATTTT

v_gene: TRBV7-2
d_gene: TRBD2
abundance: -
j_gene: TRBJ2-3
CDR3aa: CASSTGTRSRSDTQYF
CDR3nt: TGTGCCAGCAGCACCGGGACTAGATCCCGTTCAGATACGCAGTATTTT

v_gene: TRBV5-5
d_gene: TRBD1
abundance: few
j_gene: TRBJ1-1
CDR3aa: CASSPDRMNTEAFF
CDR3nt: TGTGCCAGCAGCCCGGACAGGATGAACACTGAAGCTTTCTTT

v_gene: TRBV5-1
d_gene: TRBD1
abundance: -
j_gene: TRBJ2-3
CDR3aa: CASSLARQGEISADTQYF
CDR3nt: TGCGCCAGCAGCTTGGCCCGACAGGGTGAGATTAGCGCAGATACGCAGTATTTT

v_gene: TRBV4-3
d_gene: -
abundance: -
j_gene: TRBJ1-4
CDR3aa: CASSQGATELFF
CDR3nt: TGCGCCAGCAGCCAAGGGGCGACGGAACTGTTTTTT

v_gene: TRBV5-4
d_gene: -
abundance: few
j_gene: TRBJ1-2
CDR3aa: CASSWSGLRDGYTF
CDR3nt: TGTGCCAGCAGCTGGTCGGGCCTGAGGGATGGCTACACCTTC

v_gene: TRBV5-4
d_gene: -
abundance: -
j_gene: TRBJ1-2
CDR3aa: CASSWTVANYGYTF
CDR3nt: TGTGCCAGCAGCTGGACAGTAGCTAACTATGGCTACACCTTC

v_gene: TRBV4-1
d_gene: -
abundance: -
j_gene: TRBJ2-2
CDR3aa: CASKPRTFANTGELFF
CDR3nt: TGCGCCAGCAAGCCAAGAACCTTCGCGAACACCGGGGAGCTGTTTTTT

v_gene: TRBV7-9
d_gene: TRBD2
abundance: -
j_gene: TRBJ2-1
CDR3aa: CASSLLAGGPGNEQFF
CDR3nt: TGTGCCAGCAGCCTGCTAGCGGGGGGGCCGGGTAATGAGCAGTTCTTC

v_gene: TRBV20-1
d_gene: TRBD1
abundance: -
j_gene: TRBJ1-2
CDR3aa: CSASLQTGENF
CDR3nt: TGCAGTGCTAGCCTACAGACAGGGGAGAACTTC

v_gene: TRBV27
d_gene: TRBD1
abundance: once
j_gene: TRBJ1-4
CDR3aa: CASSAFPGQGNEKLFF
CDR3nt: TGTGCCAGCAGTGCCTTTCCGGGACAGGGGAATGAAAAACTGTTTTTT

v_gene: TRBV30
d_gene: -
abundance: -
j_gene: TRBJ2-1
CDR3aa: CAWRKTGYNEQFF
CDR3nt: TGTGCCTGGAGAAAAACGGGCTACAATGAGCAGTTCTTC

v_gene: TRBV19
d_gene: TRBD1
abundance: -
j_gene: TRBJ2-2
CDR3aa: CASSLRDRADTGELFF
CDR3nt: TGTGCCAGTAGTCTTCGGGACAGGGCGGACACCGGGGAGCTGTTTTTT

v_gene: TRBV18
d_gene: -
abundance: -
j_gene: TRBJ1-1
CDR3aa: CASSSVANTEAFF
CDR3nt: TGTGCCAGCTCCTCTGTAGCGAACACTGAAGCTTTCTTT

v_gene: TRBV6-6
d_gene: -
abundance: -
j_gene: TRBJ2-1
CDR3aa: CASSYQGTKNEQFF
CDR3nt: TGTGCCAGCAGTTATCAGGGGACCAAAAATGAGCAGTTCTTC

v_gene: TRBV28
d_gene: -
abundance: few
j_gene: TRBJ1-4
CDR3aa: CASSRPGDPNEKLFF
CDR3nt: TGTGCCAGCAGCCGTCCAGGGGACCCCAATGAAAAACTGTTTTTT

v_gene: TRBV27
d_gene: -
abundance: -
j_gene: TRBJ1-1
CDR3aa: CASSLNRGGTEAFF
CDR3nt: TGTGCCAGCAGCCTGAATAGAGGGGGCACTGAAGCTTTCTTT

v_gene: TRBV19
d_gene: TRBD1
abundance: -
j_gene: TRBJ1-5
CDR3aa: CASTTGGGNQPQHF
CDR3nt: TGTGCCAGTACGACAGGGGGCGGGAATCAGCCCCAGCATTTT

v_gene: TRBV7-2
d_gene: TRBD2
abundance: -
j_gene: TRBJ2-3
CDR3aa: CASSLPSGVRTSTDTQYF
CDR3nt: TGTGCCAGCAGTCTACCTAGCGGGGTAAGAACTAGCACAGATACGCAGTATTTT

v_gene: TRBV5-4
d_gene: -
abundance: -
j_gene: TRBJ2-1
CDR3aa: CASSLGKSGKHNEQFF
CDR3nt: TGTGCCAGCAGCTTAGGAAAATCCGGGAAGCACAATGAGCAGTTCTTC

v_gene: TRBV6-6
d_gene: -
abundance: -
j_gene: TRBJ1-4
CDR3aa: CASSYSPGREKLFF
CDR3nt: TGTGCCAGCAGTTACTCGCCGGGGAGAGAAAAACTGTTTTTT

v_gene: TRBV5-1
d_gene: -
abundance: -
j_gene: TRBJ2-3
CDR3aa: CASSFPPDTQYF
CDR3nt: TGCGCCAGCAGCTTCCCTCCAGATACGCAGTATTTT

v_gene: TRBV4-3
d_gene: -
abundance: -
j_gene: TRBJ1-1
CDR3aa: CASSQRSLGTEAFF
CDR3nt: TGCGCCAGCAGCCAAAGGAGCTTGGGCACTGAAGCTTTCTTT

v_gene: TRBV5-1
d_gene: -
abundance: -
j_gene: TRBJ2-2
CDR3aa: CASSLVPRGNTGELFF
CDR3nt: TGCGCCAGCAGCTTGGTTCCCAGGGGGAACACCGGGGAGCTGTTTTTT

v_gene: TRBV5-1
d_gene: TRBD2
abundance: -
j_gene: TRBJ2-7
CDR3aa: CASSWGNSGAYEQYF
CDR3nt: TGCGCCAGCAGCTGGGGGAATAGCGGGGCCTACGAGCAGTACTTC

v_gene: TRBV2
d_gene: -
abundance: -
j_gene: TRBJ2-1
CDR3aa: CASSEAGDYNEQFF
CDR3nt: TGTGCCAGCAGTGAAGCAGGGGACTACAATGAGCAGTTCTTC

v_gene: TRBV29-1
d_gene: TRBD1
abundance: -
j_gene: TRBJ2-5
CDR3aa: CSARQGGNQETQYF
CDR3nt: TGCAGCGCTCGACAGGGGGGGAACCAAGAGACCCAGTACTTC